The sequence of this T cell receptor beta chain was determined in a study of cytomegalovirus exposure and HLA in healthy donors. CDR3 length: 15 residues. J lost 5 bases, V lost 0 bases, and 5 bases had no gene match. In germline, CDR1 is SGHRS, CDR2 YFSETQ. 13 Jbeta primers and 60 Vbeta primers were used for the PCR. TCRdb's copy holds only in-frame clones and misses some; the assay was immunoSEQ multiplex PCR. Its table lists tens of thousands of clones. The receptor was isolated from a woman aged 18-29 years in good health and CMV-seronegative. The specimen sequenced was PBMCs. V is TRBV5-1 and J is TRBJ2-5, with 9 bases aligning to TRBD2. CDR3 DNA sequence: TGCGCCAGCAGCTTGGTTGCGGGGGGGCCGGAGACCCAGTACTTC. It is translated as CASSLVAGGPETQYF. The full variable domain, with the rest looked up from reference TRBV5-1 and TRBJ2-5, is KAGVTQTPRYLIKTRGQQVTLSCSPISGHRSVSWYQQTPGQGLQFLFEYFSETQRNKGNFPGRFSGRQFSNSRSEMNVSTLELGDSALYLCASSLVAGGPETQYFGPGTRLLVL.